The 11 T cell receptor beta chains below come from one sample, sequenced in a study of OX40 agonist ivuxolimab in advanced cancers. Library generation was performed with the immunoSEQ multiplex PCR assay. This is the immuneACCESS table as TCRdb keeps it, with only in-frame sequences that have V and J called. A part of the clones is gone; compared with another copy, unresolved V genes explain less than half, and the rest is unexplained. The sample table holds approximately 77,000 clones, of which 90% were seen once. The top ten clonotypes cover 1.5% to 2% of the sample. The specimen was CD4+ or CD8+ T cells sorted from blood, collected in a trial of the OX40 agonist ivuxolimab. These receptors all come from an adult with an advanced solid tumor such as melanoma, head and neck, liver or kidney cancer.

The CDR3 loop reads CASSPISGGLQETQYF. DNA of the CDR3: TGTGCCAGCAGCCCAATTAGCGGGGGACTACAAGAGACCCAGTACTTC. This chain connects TRBV4-2 to TRBJ2-5; 9 nucleotides line up with TRBD2. Trimming at V came to 4 bases and at J to 2 bases, leaving 8 bases not matched to a gene. CDR1 is LGHNA, CDR2 YNFKEQ, per germline. The CDR3 is 16 amino acids.

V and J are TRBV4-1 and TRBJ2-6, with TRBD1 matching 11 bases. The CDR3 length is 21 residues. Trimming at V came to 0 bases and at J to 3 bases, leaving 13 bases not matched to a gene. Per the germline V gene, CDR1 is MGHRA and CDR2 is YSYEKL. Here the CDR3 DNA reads TGCGCCAGCAGCCAAGATCCCAAGTCCGGGACAGGGGGGAGTGGGGCCAACGTCCTGACTTTC. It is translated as CASSQDPKSGTGGSGANVLTF.

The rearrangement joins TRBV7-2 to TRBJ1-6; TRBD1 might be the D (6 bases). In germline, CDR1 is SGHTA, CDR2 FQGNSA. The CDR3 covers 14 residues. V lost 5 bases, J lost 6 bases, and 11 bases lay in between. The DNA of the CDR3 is TGTGCCAGCAGCCGCGACAGGTTTAATTCACCCCTCCACTTT. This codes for CASSRDRFNSPLHF.

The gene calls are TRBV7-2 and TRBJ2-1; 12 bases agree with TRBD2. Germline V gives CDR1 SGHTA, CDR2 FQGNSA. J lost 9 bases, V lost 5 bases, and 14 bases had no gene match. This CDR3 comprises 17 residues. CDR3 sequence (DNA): TGTGCCAGCAGCACGCGAGGAACGACTAGCGGGAGAAGTGAGCAGTTCTTC. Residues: CASSTRGTTSGRSEQFF.

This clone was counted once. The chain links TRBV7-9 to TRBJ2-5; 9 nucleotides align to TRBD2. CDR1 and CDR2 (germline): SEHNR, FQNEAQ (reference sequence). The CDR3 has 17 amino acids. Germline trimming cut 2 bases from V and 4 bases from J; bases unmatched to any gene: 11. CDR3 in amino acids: CASSLMGLAGSGETQYF. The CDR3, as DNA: TGTGCCAGCAGCTTAATGGGGCTAGCGGGGAGCGGAGAGACCCAGTACTTC.

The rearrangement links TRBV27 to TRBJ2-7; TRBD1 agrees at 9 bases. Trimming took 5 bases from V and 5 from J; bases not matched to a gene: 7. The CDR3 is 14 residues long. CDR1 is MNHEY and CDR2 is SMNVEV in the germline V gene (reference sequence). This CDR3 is CASSPWDRDHEQYF. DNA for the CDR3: TGTGCCAGCAGTCCCTGGGACAGGGACCACGAGCAGTACTTC.

CDR3 sequence reads: CASSPESGGRGTQYF. CDR3 nucleotide sequence: TGCGCCAGCAGCCCGGAATCCGGGGGGCGAGGGACGCAGTATTTT. This chain connects TRBV4-1 to TRBJ2-3; maybe TRBD2 (7 bases). This CDR3 spans 15 amino acids. V lost 4 bases and J lost 9, with 20 bases in between. Germline V gene lookup returns CDR1 MGHRA and CDR2 YSYEKL.

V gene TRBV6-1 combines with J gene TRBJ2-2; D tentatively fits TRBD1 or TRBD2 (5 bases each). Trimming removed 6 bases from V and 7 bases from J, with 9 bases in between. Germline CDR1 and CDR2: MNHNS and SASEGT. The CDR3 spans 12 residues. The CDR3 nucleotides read TGTGCCAGCAGAAGGGACGGCGGGGAGCTGTTTTTT. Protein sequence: CASRRDGGELFF.

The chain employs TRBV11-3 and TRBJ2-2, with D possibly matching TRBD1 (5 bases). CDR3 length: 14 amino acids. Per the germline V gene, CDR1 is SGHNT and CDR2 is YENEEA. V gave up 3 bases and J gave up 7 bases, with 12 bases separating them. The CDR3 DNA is TGTGCCAGCAGCTTGGTGGGGCTGGGCGGGGAGCTGTTTTTT. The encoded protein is CASSLVGLGGELFF.

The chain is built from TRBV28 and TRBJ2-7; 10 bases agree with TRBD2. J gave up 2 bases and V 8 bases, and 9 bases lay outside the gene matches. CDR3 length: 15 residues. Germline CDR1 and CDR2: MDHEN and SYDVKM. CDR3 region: CASCLAGAITYEQYF. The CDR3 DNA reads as TGTGCCAGCTGCCTAGCGGGGGCTATAACCTACGAGCAGTACTTC.

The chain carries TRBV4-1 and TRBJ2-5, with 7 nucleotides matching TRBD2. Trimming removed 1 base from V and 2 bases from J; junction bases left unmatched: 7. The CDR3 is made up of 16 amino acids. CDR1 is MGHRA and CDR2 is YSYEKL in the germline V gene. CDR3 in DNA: TGCGCCAGCAGCCAAGTCGAGGCTAGCGGACAAGAGACCCAGTACTTC. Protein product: CASSQVEASGQETQYF.